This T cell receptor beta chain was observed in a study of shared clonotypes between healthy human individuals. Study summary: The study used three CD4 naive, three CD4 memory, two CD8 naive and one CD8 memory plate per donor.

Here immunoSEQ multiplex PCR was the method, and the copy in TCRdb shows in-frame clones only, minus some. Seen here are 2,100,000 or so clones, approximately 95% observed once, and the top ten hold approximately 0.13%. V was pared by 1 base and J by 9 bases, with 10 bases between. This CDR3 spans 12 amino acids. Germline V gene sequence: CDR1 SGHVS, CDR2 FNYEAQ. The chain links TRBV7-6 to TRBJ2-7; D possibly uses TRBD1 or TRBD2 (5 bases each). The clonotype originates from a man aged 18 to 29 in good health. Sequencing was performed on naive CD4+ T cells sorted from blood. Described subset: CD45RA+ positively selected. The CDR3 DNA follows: TGTGCCAGCAGCTTAGATGGGGACGTGCAGTACTTC. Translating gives CASSLDGDVQYF.